These 14 T cell receptor beta chains were all obtained from the same sample, sequenced in a study of human T cells and chemical hapten exposure. Time point defined: healthy volunteer bleed at 6 weeks. Total RNA came from unfractionated whole blood. TCRdb re-called the RACE reads through MiXCR, storing one row per CDR3 protein. This sample has about 80,000 distinct CDR3 sequences, with 8.5% to 9.5% found just once. The sequencing sample was made of whole blood. These receptors were taken from a female donor in good health. Some clones in this sample may be carry-over from other donors' samples.

There are many counts of this clonotype. The J gene is TRBJ1-2, the V gene TRBV28; D gene unclear. Germline V gene data show CDR1 as MDHEN and CDR2 as SYDVKM. V lost 1 base and J 4 bases, leaving 7 bases between the germline ends. The CDR3 is made up of 13 amino acids. Here the CDR3 DNA reads TGTGCCAGCAGTTTATTGACGGGCTATGGCTACACCTTC. It specifies CASSLLTGYGYTF.

Notes on this clonotype: This CDR3 is missing its conserved last phenylalanine or tryptophan, likely due to a read error. This chain links TRBV4-2 with TRBJ2-7; D is uncertain. Looked up from germline, CDR1 is LGHNA and CDR2 is YNFKEQ. CDR3 length equals 14 residues. Trimming shortened V by 5 bases and J by 0 bases, and 11 bases separated the two germline ends. This CDR3 is CASSTRRSSYEQYS. CDR3 nucleotide sequence: TGTGCCAGCAGCACCAGACGGAGCTCCTACGAGCAGTACTCC.

V and J are TRBV9 and TRBJ2-1, with a tentative D call TRBD1 (6 bases). V was shortened by 2 bases and J by 5 bases, with 17 bases between the two germline ends. In germline, CDR1 is SGDLS, CDR2 YYNGEE. This CDR3 contains 16 residues. The CDR3 DNA follows: TGTGCCAGCAGCGTCCTCCCGGAACAGGGTGACAATGAGCAGTTCTTC. Protein: CASSVLPEQGDNEQFF.

The sample holds a few counts of this clonotype. This chain links TRBV14 with TRBJ1-2; 7 bases line up with TRBD1. CDR3 size: 15 residues. From germline, CDR1 is SGHDN and CDR2 FVKESK. The V segment lost 4 bases and the J segment 2 bases; nucleotides outside the gene matches: 7. The CDR3 nucleotides read TGTGCCAGCAGCCCTACCTTGACAGGGAACTATGGCTACACCTTC. This gives the protein CASSPTLTGNYGYTF.

The V gene is TRBV5-1, the J gene TRBJ1-2; TRBD1 might be the D (6 bases). The CDR3 runs 14 residues. CDR1 is SGHRS, CDR2 YFSETQ, per germline. Trimming removed 4 bases at V and 5 bases at J, with 15 bases between. CDR3 DNA: TGCGCCAGCAGCATCGCAGGGGCGGATTATGGCTACACCTTC. It encodes CASSIAGADYGYTF.

This sequence joins TRBV6-1 and TRBJ2-7; D not certain. The germline CDR1 and CDR2 sequences are MNHNS and SASEGT. The CDR3 has 12 residues. The V gene lost 0 bases and the J gene lost 10 bases, with 10 bases spanning the gap. The CDR3 DNA is TGTGCCAGCAGTGAAGCGGTGGGTAGACAGTACTTC. Protein product: CASSEAVGRQYF.

The gene calls are TRBV29-1 and TRBJ1-1; 10 bases are shared with TRBD1. This CDR3 contains 13 residues. Unmatched junction bases numbered 7, after V lost 6 bases and J lost 6 bases. Germline CDR1 and CDR2: SQVTM and ANQGSEA. The CDR3 loop reads CSVEGQGFSEAFF. Written as DNA, the CDR3 is TGCAGCGTGGAGGGACAGGGGTTCTCTGAAGCTTTCTTT. Variable domain in full (rest from reference TRBV29-1 and TRBJ1-1): SAVISQKPSRDICQRGTSLTIQCQVDSQVTMMFWYRQQPGQSLTLIATANQGSEATYESGFVIDKFPISRPNLTFSTLTVSNMSPEDSSIYLCSVEGQGFSEAFFGQGTRLTVV.

V is TRBV6-5 and J is TRBJ2-2; 7 bases line up with TRBD2. Trimming took 7 bases from V and 0 from J; bases not matched to a gene: 8. CDR1 is MNHEY, CDR2 SVGAGI, per germline. This CDR3 has 16 residues. As DNA, the CDR3 is TGTGCCAGCACTCCCCGACTAGCAGCGAACACCGGGGAGCTGTTTTTT. Protein sequence: CASTPRLAANTGELFF.

The chain links TRBV7-6 to TRBJ2-3; D may be TRBD1 (5 bases). V was trimmed by 0 bases and J by 4 bases, leaving 11 bases between them. Germline assignment: CDR1 SGHVS and CDR2 FNYEAQ. This CDR3 region has 15 residues. CDR3 sequence: CASSLAGAGADTQYF. The DNA of the CDR3 is TGTGCCAGCAGCTTAGCAGGGGCCGGAGCAGATACGCAGTATTTT.

This clonotype was seen a few times. V gene TRBV2 combines with J gene TRBJ2-1; 10 bases are shared with TRBD1. V dropped 6 bases and J dropped 5; count of bases not matched to a gene: 10. CDR1 SNHLY and CDR2 FYNNEI come from the germline V gene. CDR3 length: 16 amino acids. CDR3 coding DNA: TGTGCCAGCAGCGCGACAGGGGGCTTAATTAACAATGAGCAGTTCTTC. Translation gives CASSATGGLINNEQFF.

This clonotype was seen repeatedly, ten times or more. The chain has TRBV29-1 and TRBJ1-2, with TRBD1 matching over 9 bases. This CDR3 has 12 residues. The junction had 8 bases not matched to a gene; V was cut back by 6 bases and J by 9 bases. CDR1 and CDR2 from the germline V gene are SQVTM and ANQGSEA. The CDR3 sequence is CSVEGQGVRYTF. The CDR3 nucleotides are TGCAGCGTAGAGGGACAGGGCGTTCGCTACACCTTC.

This clonotype has ten or more counts. This rearrangement joins TRBV28 to TRBJ2-3; D is undetermined. Germline lookup yields CDR1 MDHEN and CDR2 SYDVKM. The V gene lost 6 bases and the J gene lost 2 bases, with 12 bases spanning the gap. This CDR3 comprises 14 residues. CDR3 in amino acids: CASSSYRNTDTQYF. The CDR3 coding sequence is TGTGCCAGCAGCTCGTACAGAAACACAGATACGCAGTATTTT.

The chain couples TRBV3-1 to TRBJ1-2; D possibly corresponds to TRBD1 (6 bases). The CDR3 is 15 residues long. Between the trimmed V and J ends, which lost 0 bases and 4 bases, there was a span of 12 bases. Germline V gives CDR1 LGHDT, CDR2 YNNKEL (reference sequence). CDR3 in amino acids: CASSQDYRASYGYTF. CDR3 sequence (DNA): TGTGCCAGCAGCCAAGACTACAGGGCCTCCTATGGCTACACCTTC.

This clonotype was observed a few times. The chain joins TRBV6-1 to TRBJ2-3; 13 bases are a match to TRBD2. Germline V gives CDR1 MNHNS, CDR2 SASEGT. V gave up 5 bases and J gave up 5 bases; unmatched junction bases: 7. CDR3 length equals 16 residues. This chain's CDR3 is CASSITSGGARDTQYF. The CDR3 region has the DNA TGTGCCAGCAGTATAACTAGCGGGGGGGCAAGAGATACGCAGTATTTT.